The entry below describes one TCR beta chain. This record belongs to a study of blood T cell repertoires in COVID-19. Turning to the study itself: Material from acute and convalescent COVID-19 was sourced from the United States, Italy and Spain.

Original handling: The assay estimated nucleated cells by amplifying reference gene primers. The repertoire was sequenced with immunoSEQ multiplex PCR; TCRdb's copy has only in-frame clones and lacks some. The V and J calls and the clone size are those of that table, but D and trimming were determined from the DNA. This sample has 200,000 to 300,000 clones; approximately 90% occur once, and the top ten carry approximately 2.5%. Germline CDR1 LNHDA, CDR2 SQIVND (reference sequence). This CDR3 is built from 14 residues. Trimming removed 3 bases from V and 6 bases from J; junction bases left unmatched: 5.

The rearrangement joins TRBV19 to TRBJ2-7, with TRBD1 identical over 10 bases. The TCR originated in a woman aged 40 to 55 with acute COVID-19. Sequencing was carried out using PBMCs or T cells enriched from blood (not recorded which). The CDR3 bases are TGTGCCAGTAGTATTCGGGGGACAGGGGCCGAGCAGTACTTC. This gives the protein CASSIRGTGAEQYF.